A selection of T cell receptor beta chains follows, all from one sample in a study of blood T cell repertoires in COVID-19. TCRdb's copy holds only in-frame clones and misses some; the assay was immunoSEQ multiplex PCR. The data show fewer than 95,000 clones, around 88% seen once. Sequencing was performed on peripheral blood. All receptors derive from an elderly woman with acute or convalescent COVID-19. Each CDR3 is given with its conserved first and last residue. Fields, in order: D gene, clone size, V gene, J gene, CDR3 protein, CDR3 DNA. The D gene is left open where the match is weak. A row's size may be missing; if present it is once, few, many or a size class.

D gene: NA
clone size: NA
V gene: TRBV30
J gene: TRBJ2-2
CDR3 protein: CAWSPRRTGELFF
CDR3 DNA: TGTGCCTGGAGCCCCCGGCGGACCGGGGAGCTGTTTTTT

D gene: NA
clone size: NA
V gene: TRBV5-5
J gene: TRBJ1-2
CDR3 protein: CASSLVQGPGYTF
CDR3 DNA: TGTGCCAGCAGCTTGGTACAGGGACCGGGCTACACCTTC

D gene: NA
clone size: NA
V gene: TRBV24-1
J gene: TRBJ2-1
CDR3 protein: CATSQTGLEGGNEQFF
CDR3 DNA: TGTGCCACCAGCCAAACCGGACTAGAGGGGGGCAATGAGCAGTTCTTC

D gene: TRBD2
clone size: NA
V gene: TRBV7-8
J gene: TRBJ2-1
CDR3 protein: CASSLGVPSGGFYNEQFF
CDR3 DNA: TGTGCCAGCAGCTTAGGAGTGCCCAGCGGGGGGTTCTACAATGAGCAGTTCTTC

D gene: NA
clone size: NA
V gene: TRBV7-2
J gene: TRBJ2-6
CDR3 protein: CASSLFPRGANVLTF
CDR3 DNA: TGTGCCAGCAGCTTATTCCCGCGAGGGGCCAACGTCCTGACTTTC

D gene: TRBD2
clone size: NA
V gene: TRBV7-9
J gene: TRBJ2-7
CDR3 protein: CASSLAGTTYEQYF
CDR3 DNA: TGTGCCAGCAGCTTAGCGGGGACTACCTACGAGCAGTACTTC

D gene: TRBD1
clone size: NA
V gene: TRBV29-1
J gene: TRBJ1-1
CDR3 protein: CSVLGTDNTEAFF
CDR3 DNA: TGCAGCGTACTCGGGACAGATAACACTGAAGCTTTCTTT

D gene: NA
clone size: NA
V gene: TRBV1
J gene: TRBJ2-3
CDR3 protein: CTSSRHRRSSTDTQYF
CDR3 DNA: TGCACCAGCAGCCGCCACAGAAGGTCTAGCACAGATACGCAGTATTTT

D gene: TRBD2
clone size: NA
V gene: TRBV6-2/TRBV6-3
J gene: TRBJ2-1
CDR3 protein: CASSYWAGEYNEQFF
CDR3 DNA: TGTGCCAGCAGTTATTGGGCGGGGGAGTACAATGAGCAGTTCTTC

D gene: NA
clone size: few
V gene: TRBV6-2/TRBV6-3
J gene: TRBJ2-7
CDR3 protein: CASSYPMLGRYYEQYF
CDR3 DNA: TGTGCCAGCAGTTACCCGATGCTTGGGAGATACTACGAGCAGTACTTC

D gene: NA
clone size: NA
V gene: TRBV21-1
J gene: TRBJ2-7
CDR3 protein: CASSKGEGTGAVYEQYF
CDR3 DNA: TGTGCCAGCAGCAAAGGGGAGGGGACAGGGGCCGTCTACGAGCAGTACTTC

D gene: TRBD1
clone size: NA
V gene: TRBV7-2
J gene: TRBJ2-5
CDR3 protein: CASRRDRVGTQYF
CDR3 DNA: TGTGCCAGCAGGCGGGACAGGGTTGGGACCCAGTACTTC

D gene: NA
clone size: NA
V gene: TRBV11-3
J gene: TRBJ2-1
CDR3 protein: CASSLGRGDNEQFF
CDR3 DNA: TGTGCCAGCAGCTTAGGTCGGGGTGACAATGAGCAGTTCTTC

D gene: TRBD1
clone size: NA
V gene: TRBV5-6
J gene: TRBJ1-2
CDR3 protein: CASSSGQGSLQNYGYTF
CDR3 DNA: TGTGCCAGCAGCTCAGGACAGGGCAGCCTCCAAAACTATGGCTACACCTTC

D gene: TRBD1
clone size: NA
V gene: TRBV6-5
J gene: TRBJ2-7
CDR3 protein: CASRKGQSFYEQYF
CDR3 DNA: TGTGCCAGCAGAAAGGGACAGAGCTTCTACGAGCAGTACTTC

D gene: NA
clone size: NA
V gene: TRBV4-2
J gene: TRBJ1-4
CDR3 protein: CASSQGGSEEKLFF
CDR3 DNA: TGTGCCAGCAGCCAAGGTGGGAGTGAGGAAAAACTGTTTTTT

D gene: NA
clone size: NA
V gene: TRBV30
J gene: TRBJ1-6
CDR3 protein: CAWSQKGRRNSPLHF
CDR3 DNA: TGTGCCTGGAGTCAGAAAGGCAGGAGGAATTCACCCCTCCACTTT

D gene: NA
clone size: few
V gene: TRBV10-3
J gene: TRBJ1-2
CDR3 protein: CATHEAGLSGRYGYTF
CDR3 DNA: TGTGCCACCCATGAGGCGGGACTCTCCGGGAGGTATGGCTACACCTTC

D gene: TRBD2
clone size: NA
V gene: TRBV19
J gene: TRBJ2-3
CDR3 protein: CASSTGGSRADTQYF
CDR3 DNA: TGTGCCAGTAGTACGGGGGGATCCAGGGCGGATACGCAGTATTTT

D gene: NA
clone size: NA
V gene: TRBV9
J gene: TRBJ2-3
CDR3 protein: CASSGRRGAHVDTQYF
CDR3 DNA: TGTGCCAGCAGCGGACGGCGGGGAGCCCACGTAGATACGCAGTATTTT

D gene: NA
clone size: NA
V gene: TRBV7-3
J gene: TRBJ2-2
CDR3 protein: CASSLMGGDPTGELFF
CDR3 DNA: TGTGCCAGCAGCTTAATGGGCGGGGACCCCACCGGGGAGCTGTTTTTT

D gene: NA
clone size: NA
V gene: TRBV3-1/TRBV3-2
J gene: TRBJ2-3
CDR3 protein: CASSQVRGSTDTQYF
CDR3 DNA: TGTGCCAGCAGCCAGGTTAGGGGTAGCACAGATACGCAGTATTTT

D gene: TRBD2
clone size: once
V gene: TRBV5-1
J gene: TRBJ2-1
CDR3 protein: CASSLSGGSYNEQFF
CDR3 DNA: TGCGCCAGCAGCTTGAGCGGGGGTTCCTACAATGAGCAGTTCTTC

D gene: NA
clone size: NA
V gene: TRBV18
J gene: TRBJ2-7
CDR3 protein: CASSPVGNSYEQYF
CDR3 DNA: TGTGCCAGCTCACCAGTGGGCAACTCCTACGAGCAGTACTTC

D gene: NA
clone size: few
V gene: TRBV27
J gene: TRBJ2-7
CDR3 protein: CASSLLQNQYEQYF
CDR3 DNA: TGTGCCAGCAGTTTATTACAGAACCAATACGAGCAGTACTTC

D gene: TRBD1
clone size: NA
V gene: TRBV14
J gene: TRBJ1-1
CDR3 protein: CASSQDRMGTGLMNTEAFF
CDR3 DNA: TGTGCCAGCAGCCAAGATAGGATGGGGACAGGACTTATGAACACTGAAGCTTTCTTT

D gene: TRBD2
clone size: NA
V gene: TRBV19
J gene: TRBJ2-7
CDR3 protein: CASSRSGTTSYEQYF
CDR3 DNA: TGTGCCAGTAGTAGATCCGGGACTACCTCCTACGAGCAGTACTTC

D gene: NA
clone size: NA
V gene: TRBV6-6
J gene: TRBJ2-1
CDR3 protein: CASSYTTYNEQFF
CDR3 DNA: TGTGCCAGCAGTTACACAACCTACAATGAGCAGTTCTTC

D gene: TRBD1
clone size: NA
V gene: TRBV2
J gene: TRBJ1-5
CDR3 protein: CASTRDRGFSNQPQHF
CDR3 DNA: TGTGCCAGCACCCGTGACAGGGGGTTTAGCAATCAGCCCCAGCATTTT

D gene: NA
clone size: NA
V gene: TRBV2
J gene: TRBJ1-2
CDR3 protein: CASSPFMGYTF
CDR3 DNA: TGTGCCAGCAGCCCGTTTATGGGCTACACCTTC

D gene: NA
clone size: NA
V gene: TRBV27
J gene: TRBJ1-2
CDR3 protein: CASSPTVRLTHNYGYTF
CDR3 DNA: TGTGCCAGCAGTCCGACAGTGCGGCTAACCCACAACTATGGCTACACCTTC

D gene: TRBD2
clone size: few
V gene: TRBV18
J gene: TRBJ2-3
CDR3 protein: CASSPLASGSGASTDTQYF
CDR3 DNA: TGTGCCAGCTCACCACTAGCTAGCGGGAGCGGCGCTAGCACAGATACGCAGTATTTT

D gene: TRBD2
clone size: NA
V gene: TRBV5-1
J gene: TRBJ2-1
CDR3 protein: CASSYTSGRAGEQFF
CDR3 DNA: TGCGCCAGCAGCTATACTAGCGGGAGGGCCGGTGAGCAGTTCTTC

D gene: TRBD1
clone size: NA
V gene: TRBV6-5
J gene: TRBJ1-2
CDR3 protein: CASRTGEYGYTF
CDR3 DNA: TGTGCCAGCAGGACAGGGGAGTATGGCTACACCTTC

D gene: NA
clone size: NA
V gene: TRBV15
J gene: TRBJ2-3
CDR3 protein: CATSRAGSVDTQYF
CDR3 DNA: TGTGCCACCAGCAGAGCGGGGTCTGTGGATACGCAGTATTTT

D gene: TRBD1
clone size: NA
V gene: TRBV18
J gene: TRBJ2-7
CDR3 protein: CASSLGQTATDEQYF
CDR3 DNA: TGTGCCAGCTCACTGGGACAGACCGCCACCGACGAGCAGTACTTC

D gene: TRBD2
clone size: NA
V gene: TRBV30
J gene: TRBJ2-1
CDR3 protein: CAWRLAGGWNEQFF
CDR3 DNA: TGTGCCTGGAGATTAGCGGGAGGGTGGAATGAGCAGTTCTTC

D gene: TRBD1
clone size: NA
V gene: TRBV20-1
J gene: TRBJ2-5
CDR3 protein: CSSTGGETQYF
CDR3 DNA: TGCAGTTCGACAGGGGGGGAGACCCAGTACTTC

D gene: NA
clone size: NA
V gene: TRBV28
J gene: TRBJ1-3
CDR3 protein: CASSLGGGSGNTIYF
CDR3 DNA: TGTGCCAGCAGTTTAGGCGGTGGTTCTGGAAACACCATATATTTT

D gene: NA
clone size: NA
V gene: TRBV28
J gene: TRBJ2-6
CDR3 protein: CASTPRGAGANVLTF
CDR3 DNA: TGTGCCAGCACCCCTCGGGGGGCGGGGGCCAACGTCCTGACTTTC

D gene: NA
clone size: NA
V gene: TRBV18
J gene: TRBJ1-5
CDR3 protein: CASSSKNQPQHF
CDR3 DNA: TGTGCCAGCTCATCTAAAAATCAGCCCCAGCATTTT

D gene: NA
clone size: once
V gene: TRBV19
J gene: TRBJ2-7
CDR3 protein: CASSYGSGLYEQYF
CDR3 DNA: TGTGCCAGTAGCTATGGGTCGGGACTCTACGAGCAGTACTTC

D gene: NA
clone size: NA
V gene: TRBV6-5
J gene: TRBJ1-2
CDR3 protein: CASSRPQGVDYTF
CDR3 DNA: TGTGCCAGCAGTAGACCACAGGGAGTTGACTACACCTTC

D gene: NA
clone size: NA
V gene: TRBV12-3/TRBV12-4
J gene: TRBJ1-1
CDR3 protein: CASSFVDTEAFF
CDR3 DNA: TGTGCCAGCAGTTTTGTAGACACTGAAGCTTTCTTT

D gene: NA
clone size: NA
V gene: TRBV7-2
J gene: TRBJ2-7
CDR3 protein: CASSPAAGQTYEQYF
CDR3 DNA: TGTGCCAGCAGCCCAGCGGCGGGACAGACCTACGAGCAGTACTTC

D gene: TRBD1
clone size: NA
V gene: TRBV19
J gene: TRBJ1-2
CDR3 protein: CASSPGTGYYGYTF
CDR3 DNA: TGTGCCAGCTCCCCAGGGACAGGGTACTATGGCTACACCTTC

D gene: NA
clone size: NA
V gene: TRBV5-1
J gene: TRBJ2-3
CDR3 protein: CASSLASPITDTQYF
CDR3 DNA: TGCGCCAGCAGCTTAGCTTCACCCATCACAGATACGCAGTATTTT